Each of the 30 T cell receptor beta chains below was sequenced from the same sample in a study of T-cell reconstitution after alpha-beta-depleted transplantation in children. Unique molecular identifiers were incorporated when the TCRbeta library was constructed. TCRdb used MiXCR to reprocess the PCR reads, holding one entry per CDR3 protein. The sample has some 500,000 distinct CDR3 sequences, 18% seen once. This sample comprised PBMCs from the stem cell graft donor, obtained from the stem cell graft. These receptors came from a human donor who donated a stem cell graft to a child with acute lymphoblastic leukemia.

A few counts support this clonotype. The DNA for the CDR3 is TGCAGTGCTAGAGCCACACGACTCTACAATGAGCAGTTCTTC. Encoded protein: CSARATRLYNEQFF. The chain is built from TRBV20-1 and TRBJ2-1; D is unresolved. The CDR3 has 14 residues. The V end was cut by 1 base, the J end by 3 bases, with 10 bases between. CDR1 is DFQATT and CDR2 is SNEGSKA in the germline V gene (reference sequence).

The chain employs TRBV20-1 and TRBJ2-1; a weak D match, TRBD1 (5 bases). CDR3 length: 17 residues. The germline V and J ends were trimmed by 0 bases and 0 bases, with 15 bases remaining between them. Per the germline V gene, CDR1 is DFQATT and CDR2 is SNEGSKA (reference sequence). The CDR3 region is CSARDRRVTISYNEQFF. The CDR3 DNA reads TGCAGTGCTAGAGATCGCAGGGTAACAATCTCCTACAATGAGCAGTTCTTC.

This chain links TRBV7-9 with TRBJ2-7, with TRBD2 identical over 10 bases. Germline loops: CDR1 SEHNR, CDR2 FQNEAQ (reference sequence). Trimming cost V 1 base and J 7 bases; bases outside gene matches: 7. The CDR3 sequence is 15 residues long. The CDR3 is CASSLGLAGAEEQYF. The CDR3 DNA reads TGTGCCAGCAGCTTAGGTCTAGCGGGAGCCGAGGAGCAGTACTTC.

The chain recombines TRBV5-1 with TRBJ2-1; D perhaps matches TRBD2 (6 bases). V was pared by 7 bases and J by 2 bases, with 22 bases between. The CDR3 runs to 17 residues. Germline V gives CDR1 SGHRS, CDR2 YFSETQ. In DNA form, the CDR3 reads TGCGCCAGCGACGGGCTACGCCCCCGGAGGGCCTACAATGAGCAGTTCTTC. Protein: CASDGLRPRRAYNEQFF.

The chain uses TRBV7-3 and TRBJ2-2; a weak D match, TRBD2 (6 bases). The CDR3 loop spans 13 amino acids. CDR1 and CDR2 (germline): SGHTA, FQGTGA. V shed 4 bases and J shed 6 bases, with 9 bases lying between them. CDR3 in DNA: TGTGCCAGCAGCTCAAGACTAGCCGGGGAGCTGTTTTTT. Protein sequence: CASSSRLAGELFF. The variable domain in full, with the rest retrieved from reference TRBV7-3 and TRBJ2-2, is GAGVSQTPSNKVTEKGKYVELRCDPISGHTALYWYRQSLGQGPEFLIYFQGTGAADDSGLPNDRFFAVRPEGSVSTLKIQRTERGDSAVYLCASSSRLAGELFFGEGSRLTVL.

There are a few counts of this clonotype. The V and J genes are TRBV20-1 and TRBJ1-1, with D possibly being TRBD1 (6 bases). Germline values: CDR1 DFQATT, CDR2 SNEGSKA (reference sequence). V was cut by 3 bases and J by 3 bases, with 8 bases left in between. CDR3 length: 12 residues. CDR3 protein: CSARRGDTEAFF. The CDR3 region has the DNA TGCAGTGCTAGGAGGGGGGACACTGAAGCTTTCTTT.

A few counts support this clonotype. This rearrangement joins TRBV7-6 to TRBJ2-5, with D unclear. The V end was cut by 5 bases, the J end by 4 bases, with 11 bases between. The germline V gene encodes CDR1 SGHVS and CDR2 FNYEAQ. The CDR3 loop spans 13 amino acids. CDR3 amino acids: CASSPPLRETQYF. In DNA form, the CDR3 reads TGTGCCAGCAGCCCTCCCCTTAGAGAGACCCAGTACTTC. Full variable domain (missing parts from reference TRBV7-6 and TRBJ2-5): GAGVSQSPRYKVTKRGQDVALRCDPISGHVSLYWYRQALGQGPEFLTYFNYEAQQDKSGLPNDRFSAERPEGSISTLTIQRTEQRDSAMYRCASSPPLRETQYFGPGTRLLVL.

The rearrangement joins TRBV12-3 or TRBV12-4 to TRBJ2-7; 8 nucleotides agree with TRBD1. V was clipped by 8 bases and J by 5 bases; unmatched bases: 8. CDR3 size: 13 residues. The CDR3 DNA sequence: TGTGCCAGCCGAGGACAGGGCTTGGACGAGCAGTACTTC. Translation gives CASRGQGLDEQYF.

The chain links TRBV12-3 or TRBV12-4 to TRBJ2-1; TRBD1 might be the D (6 bases). The CDR3 is 16 residues long. Deletions cut 6 bases from V and 2 bases from J, with 17 bases between. The CDR3 DNA is TGTGCCAGCAGATCCCTGTTGCAGGGGACCTACAATGAGCAGTTCTTC. It encodes CASRSLLQGTYNEQFF.

This clonotype was found a few times. The gene calls are TRBV18 and TRBJ2-2, with 7 bases lining up with TRBD1. Germline lookup yields CDR1 KGHSH and CDR2 LQKENI. The CDR3 consists of 14 residues. V shed 6 bases, J shed 4 bases, and the junction held 5 bases outside the gene matches. CDR3 residues: CASSPHRGTGELFF. CDR3 DNA sequence: TGTGCCAGCTCGCCTCACAGGGGCACCGGGGAGCTGTTTTTT. The variable domain in full, with the rest retrieved from reference TRBV18 and TRBJ2-2, is NAGVMQNPRHLVRRRGQEARLRCSPMKGHSHVYWYRQLPEEGLKFMVYLQKENIIDESGMPKERFSAEFPKEGPSILRIQQVVRGDSAAYFCASSPHRGTGELFFGEGSRLTVL.

This clonotype was recorded a few times. This chain connects TRBV7-9 to TRBJ2-3; 9 nucleotides line up with TRBD2. V was clipped by 5 bases and J by 6 bases; unmatched bases: 12. This CDR3 contains 16 residues. The germline gives CDR1 SEHNR, CDR2 FQNEAQ (reference sequence). The CDR3 region has the DNA TGTGCCAGCAGCCCTCGGATAGCGGGAGTGCCCGATACGCAGTATTTT. It codes for CASSPRIAGVPDTQYF.

The rearrangement links TRBV6-1 to TRBJ2-7, with D perhaps TRBD2 (6 bases). The CDR3 spans 11 residues. Germline V lookup: CDR1 MNHNS, CDR2 SASEGT. V gave up 6 bases and J gave up 9 bases, with 12 bases separating them. This CDR3 reads CASRETRRQYF. The CDR3, as DNA: TGTGCCAGCAGGGAGACTAGGCGGCAGTACTTC.

The CDR3 nucleotides read TGTGCCAGCAGCGTAGAAGCGGGGTCTTACGAGCAGTACTTC. Translated: CASSVEAGSYEQYF. The V call is TRBV9, the J call TRBJ2-7, with 7 positions matching TRBD2. The trim removed 0 bases at V and 4 bases at J, leaving 4 bases unmatched. CDR1 is SGDLS and CDR2 is YYNGEE in the germline V gene. This CDR3 contains 14 residues. Filled out from reference TRBV9 and TRBJ2-7, the complete variable domain reads DSGVTQTPKHLITATGQRVTLRCSPRSGDLSVYWYQQSLDQGLQFLIQYYNGEERAKGNILERFSAQQFPDLHSELNLSSLELGDSALYFCASSVEAGSYEQYFGPGTRLTVT.

This clonotype was detected a few times. The genes are TRBV3-1 and TRBJ2-4, with D possibly matching TRBD1 (6 bases). The germline V gene has CDR1 LGHDT and CDR2 YNNKEL (reference sequence). This CDR3 comprises 14 residues. The V end lost 7 bases, the J end lost 8 bases, and 18 bases lay between the germline ends. The DNA for the CDR3 is TGTGCCAGCACCAACAGGGTGCGTGGGGACATTCAGTACTTC. Encoded protein: CASTNRVRGDIQYF.

CDR3 nucleotides: TGTGCCAGCAGTCCGGACCAACAAGAGACCCAGTACTTC. Translating gives CASSPDQQETQYF. V and J are TRBV6-4 and TRBJ2-5; no definite D call. Germline V gene lookup returns CDR1 MRHNA and CDR2 SNTAGT. The CDR3 is 13 amino acids. The V end was cut by 5 bases, the J end by 2 bases, with 9 bases between.

This chain connects TRBV6-1 to TRBJ1-4; 11 bases are shared with TRBD1. Germline CDR1 is MNHNS and CDR2 is SASEGT. V dropped 5 bases and J dropped 8; count of bases not matched to a gene: 10. CDR3 length equals 16 residues. CDR3 amino acids: CASSTGQGARVEKLFF. As DNA, the CDR3 is TGTGCCAGCAGTACCGGACAGGGGGCTCGGGTAGAAAAACTGTTTTTT.

This clonotype has only a few counts. At one boundary the junction diverges from the germline segment, which might be a read error. The gene calls are TRBV12-3 or TRBV12-4 and TRBJ2-1; TRBD2 matches 7 bases. This CDR3 is built from 13 residues. The CDR3 here is CASSLFVVGLAVF. The CDR3 region has the DNA TGTGCCAGCAGTTTATTCGTCGTGGGGCTAGCGGTCTTC.

CDR3 amino acids: CASSARLAGEHEQYF. CDR3 DNA: TGTGCCAGCAGCGCCAGACTAGCGGGGGAACACGAGCAGTACTTC. The chain couples TRBV9 to TRBJ2-7; 12 positions match TRBD2. CDR3 length equals 15 residues. Germline lookup yields CDR1 SGDLS and CDR2 YYNGEE. Trimming cost V 3 bases and J 5 bases; bases outside gene matches: 6.

The chain is built from TRBV12-3 or TRBV12-4 and TRBJ1-5; possibly TRBD1 for D (6 bases). The CDR3 totals 14 residues. V lost 5 bases to trimming and J lost 5 bases, with 13 bases between them. The CDR3 DNA reads as TGTGCCAGCAGTCCCAACAGGGAGGATCAGCCCCAGCATTTT. It codes for CASSPNREDQPQHF.

V usage is TRBV5-8 and J usage is TRBJ2-1, with 8 bases aligning to TRBD1. This CDR3 contains 13 residues. Germline loops: CDR1 SGHTS, CDR2 YDEGEE. The V and J ends lost 7 bases and 5 bases, in that order; junction bases with no gene match: 5. CDR3: CASPDRANNEQFF. The DNA of the CDR3 is TGTGCCAGCCCGGACAGGGCTAACAATGAGCAGTTCTTC.

Only a few counts were recorded for this clonotype. This chain connects TRBV12-3 or TRBV12-4 to TRBJ2-7; D is unclear. V gave up 2 bases and J gave up 2 bases, with 10 bases separating them. This CDR3 has 14 residues. The CDR3 DNA is TGTGCCAGCAGTTTACGAGCACTCACCTACGAGCAGTACTTC. Amino acid sequence: CASSLRALTYEQYF.

This clonotype was seen more than once but under ten times. V gene TRBV21-1 combines with J gene TRBJ2-3; TRBD1, the D gene given by the table, was not confirmed from the DNA. TRBV21-1 is classified as a pseudogene. This CDR3 is built from 16 residues. The CDR3 nucleotides are TGTGCCAGCAGCAAAAGGGGGGCGGGAGATCGGGATACGCAGTATTTT. This gives the protein CASSKRGAGDRDTQYF.

The chain joins TRBV9 to TRBJ1-6; possibly TRBD1 for D (5 bases). Germline V gives CDR1 SGDLS, CDR2 YYNGEE. Trimming took off 3 bases at V and 8 bases at J, with 12 bases between the two ends. The CDR3 length is 14 residues. As DNA, the CDR3 is TGTGCCAGCAGCGACGACATGGGGGATTCACCCCTCCACTTT. It specifies CASSDDMGDSPLHF.

The gene calls are TRBV20-1 and TRBJ2-3, with D tentatively TRBD2 (5 bases). V was cut by 2 bases and J by 0 bases, with 9 bases left in between. In germline, CDR1 is DFQATT, CDR2 SNEGSKA (reference sequence). This CDR3 spans 14 amino acids. CDR3 in DNA: TGCAGTGCTAGAAGGTCGGGGAGCACAGATACGCAGTATTTT. It specifies CSARRSGSTDTQYF.

This chain links TRBV11-2 with TRBJ2-7; 9 bases match TRBD2. V lost 0 bases to trimming and J lost 0 bases; unmatched junction nucleotides: 9. The CDR3 is 18 amino acids. Per germline, CDR1 SGHAT and CDR2 FQNNGV. The CDR3: CASSLEGVETSGSYEQYF. DNA of the CDR3: TGTGCCAGCAGCTTAGAGGGGGTGGAGACTAGCGGCTCCTACGAGCAGTACTTC.

The chain recombines TRBV12-3 or TRBV12-4 with TRBJ1-1; D gene unclear. V lost 2 bases to trimming and J lost 1 base, with 8 bases between them. CDR3 size: 14 residues. CDR3 in DNA: TGTGCCAGCAGTTTAACCCTACCGAACACTGAAGCTTTCTTT. This gives the protein CASSLTLPNTEAFF.

The chain has TRBV12-3 or TRBV12-4 and TRBJ1-3; D perhaps matches TRBD1 (5 bases). The V gene lost 7 bases and the J gene lost 2 bases, with 15 bases spanning the gap. The CDR3 contains 15 residues. CDR3 sequence (DNA): TGTGCCAGCACCTTGGGCTTCAGGGCTGGAAACACCATATATTTT. This sequence encodes CASTLGFRAGNTIYF.

The genes are TRBV29-1 and TRBJ2-7, with TRBD2 matching over 9 bases. Germline V gene data show CDR1 as SQVTM and CDR2 as ANQGSEA. V shed 7 bases, J shed 2 bases, and the junction held 6 bases outside the gene matches. The CDR3 runs 13 residues. The CDR3 DNA is TGCAGCGCTGTAGCGGGAGAGACCTACGAGCAGTACTTC. It encodes CSAVAGETYEQYF.

The chain is built from TRBV6-4 and TRBJ2-1, with TRBD2 identical over 13 bases. The CDR3 covers 15 residues. With V trimmed by 3 bases and J by 9 bases, 5 bases remained unmatched. Looked up from germline, CDR1 is MRHNA and CDR2 is SNTAGT. The CDR3 DNA is TGTGCCAGCAGTGAAGGACTAGCGGGAGTTATTGAGCAGTTCTTC. Amino acid sequence: CASSEGLAGVIEQFF.

The chain recombines TRBV5-1 with TRBJ2-1; D is undetermined. The V end lost 0 bases, the J end lost 3 bases, and 7 bases lay between the germline ends. Looked up from germline, CDR1 is SGHRS and CDR2 is YFSETQ. The CDR3 consists of 14 residues. CDR3 sequence (DNA): TGCGCCAGCAGCTTGGCGCAAGACTACAATGAGCAGTTCTTC. As protein: CASSLAQDYNEQFF.